Below, 32 T cell receptor beta chains from the same sample are listed, as sequenced in a study of blood T cell repertoires in COVID-19. Assay: immunoSEQ multiplex PCR; the TCRdb copy retains only in-frame clones and omits some. The sample consists of 110,000 to 150,000 clones, roughly 90% of them appearing once. Sequencing was performed on peripheral blood. Receptors were obtained from a man aged 50-59 years with active or convalescent COVID-19.

In this sample, this clone turned up once. CDR3 protein: CASSFETGTGGTEAFF. The CDR3 DNA sequence: TGCGCCAGCAGCTTCGAGACAGGGACCGGGGGCACTGAAGCTTTCTTT. This chain uses TRBV5-1 with TRBJ1-1; 7 bases line up with TRBD1. With 2 bases clipped from V and 4 bases from J, the junction kept 11 bases outside the gene matches. This CDR3 comprises 16 residues. Germline CDR1 SGHRS, CDR2 YFSETQ.

The V gene is TRBV12-3 or TRBV12-4, the J gene TRBJ1-2; unclear D gene. V shed 3 bases and J shed 4 bases, with 3 bases lying between them. There are 11 residues in the CDR3. CDR3 amino acids: CASSFIYGYTF. The DNA of the CDR3 is TGTGCCAGCAGTTTCATCTATGGCTACACCTTC.

The chain employs TRBV19 and TRBJ2-7; 10 bases fit TRBD2. CDR3 length equals 14 residues. CDR1 and CDR2 (germline): LNHDA, SQIVND (reference sequence). Germline trimming cut 5 bases from V and 0 bases from J; bases unmatched to any gene: 1. Here the CDR3 reads CASSRLAGSYEQYF. In DNA form, the CDR3 reads TGTGCCAGTAGTCGACTAGCGGGCTCCTACGAGCAGTACTTC.

The chain carries TRBV24-1 and TRBJ1-2; D uncertain. Germline V gives CDR1 KGHDR, CDR2 SFDVKD. The CDR3 is 11 amino acids. V was trimmed by 4 bases and J by 8 bases, leaving 7 bases between them. The CDR3 DNA reads TGTGCCACCAGTGACGGAGTCGGCTACACCTTC. It codes for CATSDGVGYTF.

The V and J genes are TRBV5-1 and TRBJ1-1, with D maybe TRBD1 (6 bases). Trimming stripped 3 bases from V and 0 bases from J, with 9 bases between. Germline assignment: CDR1 SGHRS and CDR2 YFSETQ. CDR3 length: 14 amino acids. DNA of the CDR3: TGCGCCAGCAGCTCGACAGGAATGAACACTGAAGCTTTCTTT. Its protein product is CASSSTGMNTEAFF.

For this clone: Other DNA sequences within the sample encode an identical CDR3. The chain uses TRBV20-1 and TRBJ2-5; 7 bases align to TRBD1. V was clipped by 3 bases and J by 5 bases; unmatched bases: 3. The length of the CDR3 is 12 residues. Germline V lookup: CDR1 DFQATT, CDR2 SNEGSKA (reference sequence). DNA of the CDR3: TGCAGTGCTAGTGGGACAGTCGAGACCCAGTACTTC. This translates into CSASGTVETQYF.

This chain joins TRBV19 and TRBJ2-4, with a possible D match to TRBD1 (6 bases). CDR3 length: 16 amino acids. V lost 5 bases, J lost 0 bases, and 14 bases lay in between. In germline, CDR1 is LNHDA, CDR2 SQIVND (reference sequence). As DNA, the CDR3 is TGTGCCAGTAGTGTATTGGGACAACTAGCCAAAAACATTCAGTACTTC. Residues: CASSVLGQLAKNIQYF.

This clone has only one observation. The rearrangement links TRBV25-1 to TRBJ2-5; weak D call: TRBD1 (5 bases). Trimming shortened V by 0 bases and J by 0 bases, and 5 bases separated the two germline ends. Germline assignment: CDR1 MGHDK and CDR2 SYGVNS. The CDR3 spans 14 residues. This chain's CDR3 is CASSEYRDQETQYF. DNA for the CDR3: TGTGCCAGCAGTGAATACAGGGACCAAGAGACCCAGTACTTC.

This chain joins TRBV4-1 and TRBJ1-2; D remains ambiguous. V dropped 0 bases and J dropped 3 bases, with 8 bases sitting between them. Germline values: CDR1 MGHRA, CDR2 YSYEKL. There are 14 residues in the CDR3. The CDR3 bases are TGCGCCAGCAGCCAAGATCGGGGAGACTATGGCTACACCTTC. This gives the protein CASSQDRGDYGYTF.

The gene calls are TRBV10-2 and TRBJ2-7; maybe TRBD1 (5 bases). With 4 bases removed from V and 2 bases from J, the gap between germline ends came to 9 bases. Germline lookup yields CDR1 WSHSY and CDR2 SAAADI. The CDR3 length is 13 residues. The CDR3 loop reads CASSVDRAYEQYF. The CDR3, as DNA: TGCGCCAGCAGTGTTGACAGAGCCTACGAGCAGTACTTC.

The CDR3 DNA reads as TGCAGCGTTGAGATTAGCGGGGAAGGGTGGCGCTCCTACAATGAGCAGTTCTTC. It specifies CSVEISGEGWRSYNEQFF. The chain is built from TRBV29-1 and TRBJ2-1, with TRBD2 matching over 8 bases. The junction had 13 bases not matched to a gene; V was cut back by 3 bases and J by 0 bases. CDR1 is SQVTM, CDR2 ANQGSEA, per germline. CDR3 size: 18 residues.

The V call is TRBV5-1, the J call TRBJ1-2; D perhaps matches TRBD1 (5 bases). The CDR3 sequence is 15 residues long. Germline V lookup: CDR1 SGHRS, CDR2 YFSETQ. V was shortened by 7 bases and J by 4 bases, with 20 bases between the two germline ends. The CDR3 is CASRIRAEGIYGYTF. The CDR3 bases are TGCGCCAGCCGCATCAGGGCGGAGGGTATCTATGGCTACACCTTC.

This chain joins TRBV5-1 and TRBJ2-6; 7 nucleotides match TRBD1. The germline CDR1 and CDR2 sequences are SGHRS and YFSETQ. The ends lost 0 bases at V and 0 bases at J; junction bases unmatched: 6. The CDR3 sequence is 18 residues long. CDR3 region: CASSLGGTVHSGANVLTF. DNA of the CDR3: TGCGCCAGCAGCTTGGGAGGGACAGTTCACTCTGGGGCCAACGTCCTGACTTTC.

J is TRBJ2-1 and V is TRBV5-1; 10 nucleotides match TRBD2. Germline CDR1 is SGHRS and CDR2 is YFSETQ. The CDR3 covers 15 residues. Unmatched junction bases numbered 6, after V lost 0 bases and J lost 9 bases. The CDR3 DNA reads as TGCGCCAGCAGCTTGGGGCCTAGCGGGAGTGTTGAGCAGTTCTTC. Translated: CASSLGPSGSVEQFF.

The chain links TRBV18 to TRBJ2-1, with TRBD2 identical over 11 bases. V lost 3 bases to trimming and J lost 2 bases; unmatched junction nucleotides: 3. CDR1 and CDR2 (germline): KGHSH, LQKENI. This CDR3 is built from 16 residues. The CDR3 loop is CASSPTSGSTYNEQFF. Written as DNA, the CDR3 is TGTGCCAGCTCACCTACTAGCGGGAGTACCTACAATGAGCAGTTCTTC.

This clone occurred once. The V and J genes are TRBV30 and TRBJ1-1; D may be TRBD1 (6 bases). V was trimmed by 3 bases and J by 4 bases, leaving 15 bases between them. Germline V gene sequence: CDR1 GTSNPN, CDR2 SVGIG (reference sequence). The CDR3 length is 14 residues. CDR3: CAWRGDTMITEAFF. The CDR3 DNA reads TGTGCCTGGAGGGGGGACACAATGATCACTGAAGCTTTCTTT.

The chain uses TRBV24-1 and TRBJ2-5, with a possible D match to TRBD1 (5 bases). Germline values: CDR1 KGHDR, CDR2 SFDVKD. This CDR3 comprises 14 residues. Trimming took off 4 bases at V and 2 bases at J, with 10 bases between the two ends. The CDR3 region has the DNA TGTGCCACCAGTGAACACGACAGTCAAGAGACCCAGTACTTC. It is translated as CATSEHDSQETQYF.

J is TRBJ2-2 and V is TRBV4-3, with 7 bases fitting TRBD2. Germline V gene lookup returns CDR1 LGHNA and CDR2 YSLEER. This CDR3 spans 18 amino acids. After removal of 3 bases from V and 0 bases from J, the junction contained 10 bases not matched to a gene. CDR3 bases: TGCGCCAGCAGCCATAGCTCGGGTCTAGCGGCGAACACCGGGGAGCTGTTTTTT. It yields the protein CASSHSSGLAANTGELFF.

The chain has TRBV13 and TRBJ2-7; 9 bases are shared with TRBD1. In germline, CDR1 is PRHDT, CDR2 FYEKMQ (reference sequence). This CDR3 is 14 amino acids long. With V trimmed by 4 bases and J by 5 bases, 6 bases remained unmatched. The CDR3 loop is CASSYGDREHEQYF. As DNA, the CDR3 is TGTGCCAGCAGCTACGGGGACAGGGAACACGAGCAGTACTTC.

The J gene is TRBJ1-2, the V gene TRBV5-4, with 7 bases aligning to TRBD1. V was pared by 0 bases and J by 12 bases, with 8 bases of the junction left unmatched. This CDR3 is built from 13 residues. Germline CDR1 is SGHNT and CDR2 is YYREEE (reference sequence). CDR3 in amino acids: CASSLGDSLGNTF. CDR3 bases: TGTGCCAGCAGCTTGGGGGACAGCCTGGGGAACACCTTC.

This sequence joins TRBV19 and TRBJ1-5; weak D call: TRBD1 (5 bases). The V end was cut by 3 bases, the J end by 6 bases, with 9 bases between. The CDR3 has 13 residues. The germline V gene encodes CDR1 LNHDA and CDR2 SQIVND (reference sequence). The DNA for the CDR3 is TGTGCCAGTAGTATCGAAGGGGCTCAGCCCCAGCATTTT. Translating it yields CASSIEGAQPQHF.

This chain joins TRBV7-9 and TRBJ2-5, with 7 bases identical to TRBD1. The germline CDR1 and CDR2 sequences are SEHNR and FQNEAQ (reference sequence). CDR3 length equals 14 residues. Unmatched junction bases numbered 4, after V lost 6 bases and J lost 0 bases. In nucleotides, the CDR3 is TGTGCCAGCAGTTCGGACAGGCACCAAGAGACCCAGTACTTC. As protein: CASSSDRHQETQYF.

The gene calls are TRBV28 and TRBJ1-2; TRBD1 matches at 8 bases. V shed 3 bases, J shed 3 bases, and the junction held 0 bases outside the gene matches. Germline CDR1 reads MDHEN; CDR2 reads SYDVKM. The CDR3 covers 13 residues. The CDR3 region is CASSLTGDYGYTF. The CDR3 DNA follows: TGTGCCAGCAGTTTGACAGGGGACTATGGCTACACCTTC.

The rearrangement joins TRBV15 to TRBJ2-6; 8 positions match TRBD2. With 0 bases clipped from V and 0 bases from J, the junction kept 1 base outside the gene matches. The CDR3 loop spans 17 amino acids. Germline V gene lookup returns CDR1 LNHNV and CDR2 YYDKDF (reference sequence). CDR3 sequence: CATSRDRGGSGANVLTF. CDR3 DNA: TGTGCCACCAGCAGAGATCGGGGGGGCTCTGGGGCCAACGTCCTGACTTTC.

This clone has only one observation. This CDR3 reads CASSQGGPRSPLHF. Written as DNA, the CDR3 is TGTGCCAGCAGCCAAGGCGGCCCCCGTTCACCCCTCCACTTT. The gene calls are TRBV3-1 (or the pseudogene TRBV3-2) and TRBJ1-6; D not certain. This CDR3 is 14 amino acids long. Germline loops: CDR1 LGHDT, CDR2 YNNKEL (reference sequence). With 1 base removed from V and 9 bases from J, the gap between germline ends came to 10 bases.

V usage is TRBV6-6 and J usage is TRBJ1-5; 9 bases are shared with TRBD1. Germline CDR1 and CDR2: MNHNY and SVGAGI (reference sequence). After removal of 6 bases from V and 6 bases from J, the junction contained 3 bases not matched to a gene. This CDR3 comprises 13 residues. The CDR3, as DNA: TGTGCCAGCAGGACAGGGGGGGGTCAGCCCCAGCATTTT. Residues: CASRTGGGQPQHF.

The chain has TRBV28 and TRBJ1-3; TRBD1 matches at 7 bases. In germline, CDR1 is MDHEN, CDR2 SYDVKM. This CDR3 has 15 amino acids. With 5 bases clipped from V and 2 bases from J, the junction kept 6 bases outside the gene matches. The CDR3: CASSATGLPGNTIYF. The CDR3 DNA is TGTGCCAGCAGTGCGACAGGGTTGCCTGGAAACACCATATATTTT. Full variable domain (outside the CDR3, taken from reference TRBV28 and TRBJ1-3): DVKVTQSSRYLVKRTGEKVFLECVQDMDHENMFWYRQDPGLGLRLIYFSYDVKMKEKGDIPEGYSVSREKKERFSLILESASTNQTSMYLCASSATGLPGNTIYFGEGSWLTVV.

The table lists this clone with a count of one. V usage is TRBV7-2 and J usage is TRBJ1-5; TRBD1 aligns across 9 bases. Trimming removed 5 bases from V and 4 bases from J; junction bases left unmatched: 0. From germline, CDR1 is SGHTA and CDR2 FQGNSA. CDR3 length: 13 amino acids. CDR3 residues: CASSGQGNQPQHF. The CDR3 DNA is TGTGCCAGCAGCGGACAGGGGAATCAGCCCCAGCATTTT. The entire variable domain, with the rest obtained from reference TRBV7-2 and TRBJ1-5, is as follows: GAGVSQSPSNKVTEKGKDVELRCDPISGHTALYWYRQSLGQGLEFLIYFQGNSAPDKSGLPSDRFSAERTGGSVSTLTIQRTQQEDSAVYLCASSGQGNQPQHFGDGTRLSIL.

The V and J genes are TRBV28 and TRBJ2-3; 12 nucleotides match TRBD2. Germline V gene lookup returns CDR1 MDHEN and CDR2 SYDVKM. This CDR3 region has 15 residues. V trimming: 10 bases; J trimming: 3 bases; junction bases outside the gene matches: 8. In DNA, the CDR3 is TGTGCCACCACCGGGACTAGCGGGCGGACAGATACGCAGTATTTT. Residues: CATTGTSGRTDTQYF. The full variable domain, its missing parts supplied by reference TRBV28 and TRBJ2-3, is DVKVTQSSRYLVKRTGEKVFLECVQDMDHENMFWYRQDPGLGLRLIYFSYDVKMKEKGDIPEGYSVSREKKERFSLILESASTNQTSMYLCATTGTSGRTDTQYFGPGTRLTVL.

This rearrangement joins TRBV7-9 to TRBJ2-3, with no clear D. Germline V CDR1 and CDR2: SEHNR, FQNEAQ (reference sequence). The CDR3 loop spans 15 amino acids. The V end was cut by 0 bases, the J end by 0 bases, with 7 bases between. CDR3 nucleotide sequence: TGTGCCAGCAGCTTAGCGGCTCCTAGCACAGATACGCAGTATTTT. This translates into CASSLAAPSTDTQYF.

This sequence joins TRBV3-1 (or the pseudogene TRBV3-2) and TRBJ2-1, with D perhaps TRBD1 (6 bases). V lost 1 base and J 14 bases, leaving 15 bases between the germline ends. CDR3 length: 13 residues. Germline V CDR1 and CDR2: LGHDT, YNNKEL (reference sequence). The CDR3 loop is CASSQGVGGWEFF. CDR3 nucleotides: TGTGCCAGCAGCCAAGGGGTAGGGGGATGGGAGTTCTTC.

V gene TRBV24-1 combines with J gene TRBJ2-7, with TRBD1 matching over 7 bases. Germline CDR1 KGHDR, CDR2 SFDVKD. The J segment lost 5 bases and the V segment lost 6 bases, leaving 6 bases of the junction unmatched. This CDR3 comprises 13 residues. The CDR3 sequence: CATSPGQINEQYF. The CDR3 nucleotides read TGTGCCACCAGTCCGGGACAGATCAACGAGCAGTACTTC.